The 9 T cell receptor beta chains presented below share a single source sample, sequenced in a study of T cell responses to AZD1222 COVID-19 vaccine. The repertoire was sequenced with immunoSEQ multiplex PCR; TCRdb's copy has only in-frame clones and lacks some. The sample gives around 78,000 clones, roughly 86% of which show up once; more than 5% is in the top ten. This material consisted of peripheral blood, taken on day 0 of MenACWY control vaccination. The receptors shown here come from an adult in good health.

The genes are TRBV2 and TRBJ1-1; D possibly corresponds to TRBD1 (5 bases). Germline V gene data show CDR1 as SNHLY and CDR2 as FYNNEI. The V end lost 6 bases, the J end lost 2 bases, and 10 bases lay between the germline ends. The CDR3 is 13 amino acids. DNA for the CDR3: TGTGCCAGCAGGGGGCTTGCAAACACTGAAGCTTTCTTT. Its protein product is CASRGLANTEAFF. The full variable domain, with the rest looked up from reference TRBV2 and TRBJ1-1, is EPEVTQTPSHQVTQMGQEVILRCVPISNHLYFYWYRQILGQKVEFLVSFYNNEISEKSEIFDDQFSVERPDGSNFTLKIRSTKLEDSAMYFCASRGLANTEAFFGQGTRLTVV.

The chain employs TRBV5-1 and TRBJ1-5, with D perhaps TRBD1 (6 bases). With 3 bases removed from V and 0 bases from J, the gap between germline ends came to 13 bases. The CDR3 has 16 amino acids. Germline V gene data show CDR1 as SGHRS and CDR2 as YFSETQ. CDR3 loop: CASSWGHRYSNQPQHF. The DNA for the CDR3 is TGCGCCAGCAGCTGGGGACACCGATATAGCAATCAGCCCCAGCATTTT.

This rearrangement joins TRBV10-1 to TRBJ2-5, with a tentative D call TRBD1 (5 bases). In germline, CDR1 is WNHNN, CDR2 SYGVQD (reference sequence). Trimming pared 6 bases from V and 0 bases from J, leaving 17 bases between. This CDR3 is 16 amino acids long. In DNA, the CDR3 is TGCGCCAGCAGAGCCGTGACAGTCATGTACCAAGAGACCCAGTACTTC. Its protein is CASRAVTVMYQETQYF.

The V gene is TRBV18, the J gene TRBJ2-2; 7 bases match TRBD2. Germline CDR1 is KGHSH and CDR2 is LQKENI. Trimming at V came to 6 bases and at J to 3 bases, leaving 10 bases not matched to a gene. This CDR3 has 16 amino acids. The CDR3 coding sequence is TGTGCCAGCTCCCCCCGCGGAGGGAGGGACACCGGGGAGCTGTTTTTT. The encoded protein is CASSPRGGRDTGELFF.

This chain links TRBV3-1 (or the pseudogene TRBV3-2) with TRBJ1-2, with D unclear. Germline V gives CDR1 LGHDT, CDR2 YNNKEL (reference sequence). The V gene lost 0 bases and the J gene lost 4 bases, with 9 bases spanning the gap. This CDR3 has 14 amino acids. The CDR3 sequence is CASSQDVRSYGYTF. The CDR3 DNA reads as TGTGCCAGCAGCCAAGATGTACGATCCTATGGCTACACCTTC.

V and J are TRBV14 and TRBJ1-2, with D perhaps TRBD1 (5 bases). V gave up 4 bases and J gave up 5 bases, with 14 bases separating them. Per germline, CDR1 SGHDN and CDR2 FVKESK. The CDR3 sequence is 14 residues long. CDR3 region: CASSPSPGRYGYTF. CDR3 DNA: TGTGCCAGCAGCCCCTCCCCAGGGAGGTATGGCTACACCTTC.

The chain employs TRBV6-4 and TRBJ1-3, with D possibly TRBD1 on 5 matching bases. The CDR3 covers 17 residues. The ends were cut back, 4 bases at V and 4 bases at J, with 20 bases in the middle. CDR1 and CDR2 from the germline V gene are MRHNA and SNTAGT. The CDR3 is CASSVGQPRMFGNTIYF. The DNA for the CDR3 is TGTGCCAGCAGTGTCGGACAACCGAGGATGTTCGGAAACACCATATATTTT.

The chain has TRBV6-2 or TRBV6-3 and TRBJ2-3; TRBD2 matches 12 bases. This CDR3 has 16 residues. Germline V gives CDR1 MNHEY, CDR2 SVGEGT. V was pared by 6 bases and J by 5 bases, with 9 bases of the junction left unmatched. The CDR3 DNA reads as TGTGCCAGCAGCCGCTCTAGCGGGGGGGCCAAAGATACGCAGTATTTT. This gives the protein CASSRSSGGAKDTQYF.

The chain links TRBV11-2 to TRBJ2-3, with D perhaps matching TRBD1 (6 bases). Per the germline V gene, CDR1 is SGHAT and CDR2 is FQNNGV. V lost 5 bases and J 2 bases, leaving 14 bases between the germline ends. The CDR3 consists of 15 residues. The CDR3 sequence is CASSPQGGFTDTQYF. The CDR3, as DNA: TGTGCCAGCAGCCCCCAAGGGGGATTCACAGATACGCAGTATTTT.